These 8 T cell receptor beta chains were all obtained from the same sample, sequenced in a study of T cells in Graves' hyperthyroidism and ophthalmopathy. There were TCR beta CDR3 regions amplified from RNA transcripts. HTBI primers were employed in a first-round RT-PCR of the TCR CDR3. A single record per CDR3 protein comes from TCRdb applying MiXCR to the multiplex PCR reads. The table has hundreds of thousands of distinct CDR3 sequences, less than 25% seen once; the top ten hold about 34%. Sequencing was done on a sample of blood. The origin of the receptors is a man younger than 45 with Graves' ophthalmopathy.

The sample holds a few counts of this clonotype. CDR3 nucleotide sequence: TGTGCCAGCAGTGAGACTTCGGGGTCCGGCAATCAGCCCCAGCATTTT. Translation gives CASSETSGSGNQPQHF. The chain links TRBV6-1 to TRBJ1-5, with no clear D. Germline-derived CDR1 and CDR2 are MNHNS and SASEGT. The CDR3 totals 16 residues. Between the trimmed V and J ends, which lost 3 bases and 2 bases, there was a span of 14 bases.

The V gene is TRBV15, the J gene TRBJ1-4; D unclear. CDR1 and CDR2 from the germline V gene are LNHNV and YYDKDF (reference sequence). The length of the CDR3 is 15 residues. V was cut by 0 bases and J by 6 bases, with 11 bases left in between. The CDR3 here is CATSREVISYEKLFF. The CDR3 DNA reads as TGTGCCACCAGCAGAGAAGTTATAAGTTATGAAAAACTGTTTTTT.

The chain uses TRBV28 and TRBJ2-7, with a tentative D call TRBD1 (7 bases). This CDR3 comprises 14 residues. The V gene lost 3 bases and the J gene lost 3 bases, with 12 bases spanning the gap. Per the germline V gene, CDR1 is MDHEN and CDR2 is SYDVKM. The CDR3 DNA is TGTGCCAGCAGTTTCGGGGGACAGTACTACGAGCAGTACTTC. Translating it yields CASSFGGQYYEQYF.

There are many counts of this clonotype. The J gene is TRBJ2-1, the V gene TRBV12-5, with TRBD2 identical over 10 bases. Germline CDR1 and CDR2: LGHNT and FRNRAP. The CDR3 has 14 residues. Trimming removed 3 bases from V and 4 bases from J; junction bases left unmatched: 0. The CDR3 loop reads CASGLAGGYNEQFF. The CDR3 region has the DNA TGTGCTAGTGGTTTAGCGGGAGGGTACAATGAGCAGTTCTTC.

The chain carries TRBV10-3 and TRBJ2-7; D possibly corresponds to TRBD2 (7 bases). CDR3 size: 14 residues. Trimming took 4 bases from V and 2 from J, leaving 12 bases between them. The germline V gene encodes CDR1 ENHRY and CDR2 SYGVKD. Here the CDR3 reads CAISGRGGAYEQYF. CDR3 bases: TGTGCCATCAGTGGGAGGGGGGGAGCCTACGAGCAGTACTTC.

This clonotype has only a few counts. This sequence joins TRBV11-2 and TRBJ2-4; TRBD1 agrees at 10 bases. Per the germline V gene, CDR1 is SGHAT and CDR2 is FQNNGV. Trimming at V came to 5 bases and at J to 15 bases, leaving 7 bases not matched to a gene. The CDR3 length is 12 residues. As DNA, the CDR3 is TGTGCCAGCAGCCACCGGACAGGGGGTTGGTACTTC. This gives the protein CASSHRTGGWYF.

The chain combines TRBV6-2 or TRBV6-3 with TRBJ1-1; 7 nucleotides agree with TRBD1. The CDR3 contains 14 residues. The V gene end was trimmed by 9 bases and the J gene end by 3 bases; junction bases not matched to a gene: 10. Germline V lookup: CDR1 MNHEY, CDR2 SVGEGT. The CDR3 loop reads CASQGGGAYTEAFF. CDR3 DNA sequence: TGTGCCAGTCAGGGAGGGGGCGCTTACACTGAAGCTTTCTTT.

This clonotype was picked up many times. The rearrangement links TRBV28 to TRBJ2-7, with D unclear. From germline, CDR1 is MDHEN and CDR2 SYDVKM. This CDR3 has 11 residues. Trimming removed 6 bases at V and 7 bases at J, with 10 bases between. This CDR3 is CASSKGREQYF. Written as DNA, the CDR3 is TGTGCCAGCAGCAAAGGAAGGGAGCAGTACTTC.